This T cell receptor (beta chain) was obtained from a study of T cell changes during pregnancy in multiple sclerosis. J was trimmed by 5 bases and V by 8 bases; bases with no gene match: 2. The CDR3 loop spans 11 amino acids. Germline CDR1 reads MNHNY; CDR2 reads SVGAGI (reference sequence). The table came from immunoSEQ multiplex PCR; TCRdb's copy has only in-frame clones and leaves some out. Of some 130,000 clones in the sample, roughly 95% were seen once. Sequences were derived from peripheral blood, sampled after pregnancy. The clonotype comes from a female donor with multiple sclerosis, enrolled in a pregnancy study. The chain has TRBV6-6 and TRBJ2-7; 8 bases are a match to TRBD1. The CDR3 here is CASGQGDEQYF. The CDR3 DNA sequence: TGTGCCAGCGGACAGGGAGACGAGCAGTACTTC.